A selection of T cell receptor beta chains follows, all from one sample in a study of T cell changes during pregnancy in multiple sclerosis. Sequencing used immunoSEQ multiplex PCR; TCRdb keeps in-frame clones, though not all of them. Of approximately 60,000 clones in the sample, under 95% are singletons; the top ten hold around 3.5%. The sample here was peripheral blood, taken after pregnancy. The receptors originated from a female donor in good health, enrolled as a control in a pregnancy study. CDR3s leave out the opening cysteine and the closing phenylalanine or tryptophan.

j_call cdr3_length v_call cdr3_aa
TRBJ1-5 12 TRBV9 ASSVGQGNQPQH
TRBJ2-3 14 TRBV4-3 ASSQEWLGGTDTQY
TRBJ2-7 13 TRBV28 ASSLWTDLSYEQY
TRBJ2-4 14 TRBV19 ASSPSLGEAKNIQY
TRBJ2-2 18 TRBV4-3 ASSQDSATSGRAATGELF
TRBJ2-1 9 TRBV6-5 ASTRKDEQF
TRBJ1-1 11 TRBV19 ASSTTEQGKAF
TRBJ2-7 12 TRBV5-1 ASSLTVPSYEQY
TRBJ2-5 13 TRBV7-8 ASSPVLRGRETQY
TRBJ2-5 14 TRBV12-2 ASRLEGEGREETQY
TRBJ1-2 13 TRBV9 ASSTLGGTNYGYT
TRBJ2-1 13 TRBV6-1 ASTGDRGNYNEQF
TRBJ2-5 14 TRBV27 ASSLTPRVAQETQY